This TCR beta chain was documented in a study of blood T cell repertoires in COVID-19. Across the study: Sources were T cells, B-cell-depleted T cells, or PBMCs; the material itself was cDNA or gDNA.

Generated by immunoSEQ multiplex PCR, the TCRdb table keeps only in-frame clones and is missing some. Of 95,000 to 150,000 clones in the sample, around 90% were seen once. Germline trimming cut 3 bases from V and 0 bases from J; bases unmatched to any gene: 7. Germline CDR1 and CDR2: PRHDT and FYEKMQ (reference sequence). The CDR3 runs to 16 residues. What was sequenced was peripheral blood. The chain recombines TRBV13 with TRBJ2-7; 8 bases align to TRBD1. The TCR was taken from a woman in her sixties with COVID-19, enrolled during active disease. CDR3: CASSLSPGTGSYEQYF. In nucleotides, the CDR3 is TGTGCCAGCAGCTTGTCTCCCGGGACAGGCTCCTACGAGCAGTACTTC.